This T cell receptor (beta chain) was sequenced for a study of OX40 agonist ivuxolimab in advanced cancers. At the level of the study: Mean age around 60 years, range about 23 to 80; 82.7% male.

Some clones are missing from TCRdb's copy, which holds only in-frame ones; the method was immunoSEQ multiplex PCR. The sample includes 80,000 or so clones, 85% of them seen just once. V lost 7 bases and J 8 bases, leaving 14 bases between the germline ends. CDR3 length equals 13 residues. CDR1 and CDR2 (germline): MNHNY, SVGAGI (reference sequence). Study-level points and caveats: Both CD4+ and CD8+ T cell populations in blood had undergone clonal expansion by week 6 at 0.1 to 3.0 mg/kg. With doses of 0.1-3.0 mg/kg, partial responders showed among the lowest clonal expansion. Among T cells, CD8+ cells averaged more expanded clones than CD4+ cells.

A word on this clone: What it binds is not known.

The rearrangement uses TRBV6-6 and TRBJ1-4; the D gene is possibly TRBD1 (6 bases). Source: CD4+ or CD8+ T cells sorted from blood, taken in a trial of the OX40 agonist ivuxolimab. This clonotype was sampled from an adult with an advanced solid tumor such as melanoma, head and neck, liver or kidney cancer. The CDR3 region is CASTARGGEKLFF. The CDR3 DNA reads TGTGCCAGCACAGCACGAGGGGGAGAAAAACTGTTTTTT.